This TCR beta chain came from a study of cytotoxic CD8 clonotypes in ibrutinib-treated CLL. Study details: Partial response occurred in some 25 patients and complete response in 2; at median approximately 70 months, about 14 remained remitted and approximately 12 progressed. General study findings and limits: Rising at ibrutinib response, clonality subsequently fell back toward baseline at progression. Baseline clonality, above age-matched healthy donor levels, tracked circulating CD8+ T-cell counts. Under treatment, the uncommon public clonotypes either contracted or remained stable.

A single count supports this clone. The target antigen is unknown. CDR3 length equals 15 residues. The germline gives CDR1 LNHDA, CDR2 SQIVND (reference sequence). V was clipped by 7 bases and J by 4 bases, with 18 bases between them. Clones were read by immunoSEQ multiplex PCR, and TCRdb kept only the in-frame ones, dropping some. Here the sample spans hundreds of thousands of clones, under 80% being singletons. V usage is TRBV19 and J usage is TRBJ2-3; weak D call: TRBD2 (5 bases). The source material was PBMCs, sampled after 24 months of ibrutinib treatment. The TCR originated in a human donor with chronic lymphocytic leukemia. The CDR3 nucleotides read TGTGCCAGTACCCAGCGGACTTTCGAGGCAGATACGCAGTATTTT. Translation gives CASTQRTFEADTQYF.